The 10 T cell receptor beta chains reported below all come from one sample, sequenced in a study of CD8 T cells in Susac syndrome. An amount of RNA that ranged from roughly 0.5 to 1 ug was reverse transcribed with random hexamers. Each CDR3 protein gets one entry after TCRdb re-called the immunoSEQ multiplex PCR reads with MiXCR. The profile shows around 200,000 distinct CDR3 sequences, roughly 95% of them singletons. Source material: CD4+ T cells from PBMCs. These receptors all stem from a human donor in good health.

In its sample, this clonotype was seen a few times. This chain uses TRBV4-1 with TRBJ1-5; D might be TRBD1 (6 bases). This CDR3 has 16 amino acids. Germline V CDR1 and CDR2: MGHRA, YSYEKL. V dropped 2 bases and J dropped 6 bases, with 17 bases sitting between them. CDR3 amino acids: CASSQSLNQGPQPQHF. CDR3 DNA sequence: TGCGCCAGCAGCCAAAGCCTCAACCAGGGGCCTCAGCCCCAGCATTTT.

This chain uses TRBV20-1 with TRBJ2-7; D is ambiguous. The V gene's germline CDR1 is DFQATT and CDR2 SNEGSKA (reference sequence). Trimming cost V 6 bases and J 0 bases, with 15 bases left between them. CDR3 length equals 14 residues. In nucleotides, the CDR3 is TGCAGTGCCAAGCGCGGACGAGACTCCTACGAGCAGTACTTC. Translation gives CSAKRGRDSYEQYF.

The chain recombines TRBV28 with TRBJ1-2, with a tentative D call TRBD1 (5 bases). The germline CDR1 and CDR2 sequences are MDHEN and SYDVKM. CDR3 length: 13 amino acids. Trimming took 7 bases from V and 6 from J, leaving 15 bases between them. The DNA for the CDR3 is TGTGCCAGCACCCTGGGGCGCGCCAATGGCTACACCTTC. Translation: CASTLGRANGYTF.

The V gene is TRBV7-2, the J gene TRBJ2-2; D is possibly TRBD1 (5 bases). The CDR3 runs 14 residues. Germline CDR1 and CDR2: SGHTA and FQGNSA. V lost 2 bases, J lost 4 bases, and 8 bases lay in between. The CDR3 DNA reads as TGTGCCAGCAGCTTATTTAGGGGCACCGGGGAGCTGTTTTTT. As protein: CASSLFRGTGELFF.

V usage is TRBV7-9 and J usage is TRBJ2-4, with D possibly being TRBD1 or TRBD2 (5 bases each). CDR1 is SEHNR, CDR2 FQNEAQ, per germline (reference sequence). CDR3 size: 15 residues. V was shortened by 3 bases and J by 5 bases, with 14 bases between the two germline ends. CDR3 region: CASSFRVGDQNIQYF. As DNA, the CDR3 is TGTGCCAGCAGCTTCAGGGTGGGAGATCAAAACATTCAGTACTTC.

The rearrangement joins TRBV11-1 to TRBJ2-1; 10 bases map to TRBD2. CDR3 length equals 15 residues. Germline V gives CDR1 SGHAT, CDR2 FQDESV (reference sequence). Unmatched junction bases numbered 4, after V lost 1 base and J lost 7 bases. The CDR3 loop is CASSLGLAGVNEQFF. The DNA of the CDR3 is TGTGCCAGCAGCTTAGGGCTAGCGGGAGTGAATGAGCAGTTCTTC.

The CDR3 sequence: CSAIRDSGSYEQYV. DNA of the CDR3: TGCAGTGCTATCCGAGATAGCGGGAGTTACGAGCAGTACGTC. The chain links TRBV20-1 to TRBJ2-7; 9 bases agree with TRBD2. Germline V lookup: CDR1 DFQATT, CDR2 SNEGSKA (reference sequence). The ends lost 4 bases at V and 4 bases at J; junction bases unmatched: 8. The CDR3 totals 14 residues.

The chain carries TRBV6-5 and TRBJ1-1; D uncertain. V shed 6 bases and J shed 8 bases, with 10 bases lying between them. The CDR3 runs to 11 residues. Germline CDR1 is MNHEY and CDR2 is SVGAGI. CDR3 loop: CASRGWVEAFF. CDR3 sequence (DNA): TGTGCCAGCAGAGGGTGGGTCGAAGCTTTCTTT.

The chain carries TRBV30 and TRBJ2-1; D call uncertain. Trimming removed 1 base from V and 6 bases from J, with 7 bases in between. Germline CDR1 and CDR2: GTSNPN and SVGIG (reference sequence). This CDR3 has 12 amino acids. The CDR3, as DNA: TGTGCCTGGAGTGGGGGATTCAATGAGCAGTTCTTC. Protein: CAWSGGFNEQFF.

CDR3 amino acids: CSVGTGSGYTF. CDR3 nucleotides: TGCAGCGTCGGGACAGGCAGCGGCTACACCTTC. The chain combines TRBV29-1 with TRBJ1-2; TRBD1 aligns across 8 bases. The V gene end was trimmed by 6 bases and the J gene end by 8 bases; junction bases not matched to a gene: 5. Germline values: CDR1 SQVTM, CDR2 ANQGSEA. The CDR3 is 11 amino acids.